Listed here are 21 T cell receptor beta chains from one sample, sequenced in a study of shared clonotypes between healthy human individuals. The assay was immunoSEQ multiplex PCR, and TCRdb's table has in-frame clones only and misses some. The sample comprises about 340,000 clones, roughly 70% of which are singletons, and under 11% rests with the top ten. What was sequenced was memory CD4+ T cells sorted from blood. Subset indicated: CD45RA-negative fraction. All receptors derive from a man aged 25-45 years in good health.

The chain recombines TRBV28 with TRBJ2-3; the D gene is possibly TRBD2 (5 bases). The germline V gene encodes CDR1 MDHEN and CDR2 SYDVKM. The CDR3 sequence is 14 residues long. V was pared by 5 bases and J by 5 bases, with 14 bases between. CDR3 DNA: TGTGCCAGCAGTCTCAACGGTGGGAGAGATACGCAGTATTTT. It yields the protein CASSLNGGRDTQYF.

The chain carries TRBV5-1 and TRBJ1-2; 7 nucleotides match TRBD1. Germline trimming cut 0 bases from V and 2 bases from J; bases unmatched to any gene: 16. This CDR3 is built from 19 residues. Germline V lookup: CDR1 SGHRS, CDR2 YFSETQ. The CDR3 spells CASSLASSDRIWSNYGYTF. Written as DNA, the CDR3 is TGCGCCAGCAGCTTGGCATCGTCGGACAGGATTTGGAGCAACTATGGCTACACCTTC.

This chain connects TRBV5-4 to TRBJ1-6; D gene unclear. V gave up 5 bases and J gave up 10 bases, with 25 bases separating them. Germline CDR1 is SGHNT and CDR2 is YYREEE (reference sequence). This CDR3 has 17 amino acids. CDR3 amino acids: CASSSSGGSGLRSPLHF. The DNA for the CDR3 is TGTGCCAGCAGTTCCTCGGGTGGTTCAGGCTTAAGGTCACCCCTCCACTTT.

This clone was counted only a few times. The chain joins TRBV5-6 to TRBJ1-1, with D uncertain. The CDR3 length is 15 residues. Per germline, CDR1 SGHDT and CDR2 YYEEEE. Trimming took off 4 bases at V and 0 bases at J, with 13 bases between the two ends. The CDR3 spells CASSGSGRVNTEAFF. CDR3 bases: TGTGCCAGCAGCGGCTCCGGGCGGGTGAACACTGAAGCTTTCTTT. Complete variable domain (other parts from reference TRBV5-6 and TRBJ1-1): DAGVTQSPTHLIKTRGQQVTLRCSPKSGHDTVSWYQQALGQGPQFIFQYYEEEERQRGNFPDRFSGHQFPNYSSELNVNALLLGDSALYLCASSGSGRVNTEAFFGQGTRLTVV.

The chain combines TRBV7-9 with TRBJ1-2; 8 bases are shared with TRBD1. Germline-derived CDR1 and CDR2 are SEHNR and FQNEAQ (reference sequence). V was clipped by 6 bases and J by 8 bases; unmatched bases: 11. This CDR3 contains 14 residues. This CDR3 reads CASRPPGTGWGYTF. The CDR3 nucleotides read TGTGCCAGCAGGCCTCCCGGGACAGGATGGGGCTACACCTTC.

The CDR3 region has the DNA TGTGCCAGCAGCGCCCTCGGCGGGAACGATGAGCAGTTCTTC. It is translated as CASSALGGNDEQFF. V gene TRBV7-3 combines with J gene TRBJ2-1, with D maybe TRBD2 (6 bases). Germline-derived CDR1 and CDR2 are SGHTA and FQGTGA. The ends were cut back, 5 bases at V and 8 bases at J, with 16 bases in the middle. This CDR3 is built from 14 residues. Drawing the rest from reference TRBV7-3 and TRBJ2-1, the complete variable domain is GAGVSQTPSNKVTEKGKYVELRCDPISGHTALYWYRQSLGQGPEFLIYFQGTGAADDSGLPNDRFFAVRPEGSVSTLKIQRTERGDSAVYLCASSALGGNDEQFFGPGTRLTVL.

The rearrangement joins TRBV7-8 to TRBJ2-2, with 8 bases aligning to TRBD2. Germline V gene data show CDR1 as SGHVS and CDR2 as FQNEAQ. CDR3 length equals 16 residues. The V and J ends lost 3 bases and 2 bases, in that order; junction bases with no gene match: 5. DNA for the CDR3: TGTGCCAGCAGCTTCGGACTAGCCCTCAACACCGGGGAGCTGTTTTTT. Protein sequence: CASSFGLALNTGELFF. Supplemented by reference TRBV7-8 and TRBJ2-2, the full variable domain reads GAGVSQSPRYKVAKRGQDVALRCDPISGHVSLFWYQQALGQGPEFLTYFQNEAQLDKSGLPSDRFFAERPEGSVSTLKIQRTQQEDSAVYLCASSFGLALNTGELFFGEGSRLTVL.

The V and J genes are TRBV5-3 and TRBJ1-5; D gene uncertain. TRBV5-3 is classed as an ORF, of uncertain function. Trimming stripped 4 bases from V and 4 bases from J, with 18 bases between. The CDR3 is 16 residues long. The chain's CDR3 is CARSRGVCAGNQPQHF. CDR3 sequence (DNA): TGTGCCAGAAGCCGCGGGGTATGCGCCGGTAATCAGCCCCAGCATTTT.

To note about this clone: A much larger clone differs by one base, so this may be a read error. The chain has TRBV11-3 and TRBJ2-7, with D maybe TRBD1 (5 bases). Germline V gene sequence: CDR1 SGHNT, CDR2 YENEEA. The CDR3 runs to 12 residues. DNA for the CDR3: TGTGCCAGCAGCTTGGACACCTACGGGCAGTACTTC. It yields the protein CASSLDTYGQYF.

The chain employs TRBV5-5 and TRBJ1-2; a weak D match, TRBD1 (5 bases). The length of the CDR3 is 12 residues. Trimming took 4 bases from V and 8 from J, leaving 12 bases between them. Germline V gene data show CDR1 as SGHKS and CDR2 as YYEKEE (reference sequence). CDR3 residues: CASSTRVGGYTF. The CDR3 DNA reads as TGTGCCAGCAGCACCAGGGTCGGGGGCTACACCTTC.

The CDR3: CASSLSMGGHEQYF. For the CDR3, the DNA is TGTGCCAGCTCACTGTCAATGGGGGGGCACGAGCAGTACTTC. This chain joins TRBV18 and TRBJ2-7; D is perhaps TRBD2 (7 bases). V lost 4 bases and J 5 bases, leaving 15 bases between the germline ends. The CDR3 totals 14 residues. The germline gives CDR1 KGHSH, CDR2 LQKENI.

This CDR3 reads CASSELRGGELFF. The CDR3 DNA is TGTGCCAGCAGTGAACTAAGGGGGGGGGAGCTGTTTTTT. The chain recombines TRBV6-1 with TRBJ2-2, with a weak D call TRBD1 (6 bases). Looked up from germline, CDR1 is MNHNS and CDR2 is SASEGT. V lost 2 bases and J lost 8, with 9 bases in between. This CDR3 has 13 residues.

This clone was seen once. The rearrangement joins TRBV6-5 to TRBJ2-7, with 9 bases that match TRBD1. The germline gives CDR1 MNHEY, CDR2 SVGAGI. This CDR3 is 13 amino acids long. The ends lost 6 bases at V and 1 base at J; junction bases unmatched: 1. CDR3 in amino acids: CASRGTGSYEQYF. The CDR3 DNA reads as TGTGCCAGCAGGGGGACAGGGTCCTACGAGCAGTACTTC.

The table lists this clone with many counts. The rearrangement joins TRBV6-4 to TRBJ2-3; 9 bases are shared with TRBD1. CDR3 length: 14 residues. Trimming at V came to 6 bases and at J to 1 base, leaving 2 bases not matched to a gene. Germline CDR1 reads MRHNA; CDR2 reads SNTAGT. The CDR3 reads CASSRQGGTDTQYF. The CDR3 DNA sequence: TGTGCCAGCAGCCGACAGGGGGGCACAGATACGCAGTATTTT.

The V and J genes are TRBV27 and TRBJ2-7, with D perhaps given as TRBD1 or TRBD2 (5 bases each). Trimming left V 0 bases short and J 6 bases short, with 15 bases between. Per the germline V gene, CDR1 is MNHEY and CDR2 is SMNVEV (reference sequence). The CDR3 is 15 amino acids. In DNA form, the CDR3 reads TGTGCCAGCAGTTTATCGGGGCTATTGAGGGGCGAGCAGTACTTC. Protein: CASSLSGLLRGEQYF.

The chain joins TRBV5-8 to TRBJ2-7; D unresolved. The ends were cut back, 0 bases at V and 4 bases at J, with 11 bases in the middle. The V gene's germline CDR1 is SGHTS and CDR2 YDEGEE. This CDR3 spans 14 amino acids. The CDR3 protein is CASSLELQSYEQYF. CDR3 bases: TGTGCCAGCAGCTTGGAACTGCAGAGTTACGAGCAGTACTTC. Variable domain in full (rest from reference TRBV5-8 and TRBJ2-7): EAGVTQSPTHLIKTRGQQATLRCSPISGHTSVYWYQQALGLGLQFLLWYDEGEERNRGNFPPRFSGRQFPNYSSELNVNALELEDSALYLCASSLELQSYEQYFGPGTRLTVT.

The chain carries TRBV7-9 and TRBJ1-2; D gene unclear. This CDR3 has 17 amino acids. Germline loops: CDR1 SEHNR, CDR2 FQNEAQ (reference sequence). Trimming removed 6 bases at V and 4 bases at J, with 24 bases between. The CDR3 loop is CASRLWESIEGPYGYTF. The CDR3 DNA is TGTGCCAGCAGATTATGGGAATCGATTGAAGGTCCCTATGGCTACACCTTC.

The gene calls are TRBV7-2 and TRBJ2-1; the match to TRBD1 covers 8 bases. V lost 4 bases to trimming and J lost 7 bases; unmatched junction nucleotides: 12. The germline V gene has CDR1 SGHTA and CDR2 FQGNSA. The CDR3 length is 16 residues. The CDR3 loop is CASSSSGGVIYNEQFF. Written as DNA, the CDR3 is TGTGCCAGCAGCTCCTCAGGGGGCGTTATTTATAATGAGCAGTTCTTC.

The CDR3 protein is CASSGGTASSYEQYF. Written as DNA, the CDR3 is TGTGCCAGCAGTGGCGGGACAGCTTCATCCTACGAGCAGTACTTC. The rearrangement links TRBV6-1 to TRBJ2-7; tentatively, D is TRBD1 (7 bases). Germline V gene lookup returns CDR1 MNHNS and CDR2 SASEGT. This CDR3 spans 15 amino acids. Trimming took 4 bases from V and 1 from J, leaving 14 bases between them.

This clone has more than one count but fewer than ten. J is TRBJ2-1 and V is TRBV5-1; TRBD2 matches at 14 bases. The CDR3 length is 16 residues. The germline gives CDR1 SGHRS, CDR2 YFSETQ. J gave up 9 bases and V 1 base, and 6 bases lay outside the gene matches. The CDR3 protein is CASSLIPGLAGGEQFF. The CDR3 DNA follows: TGCGCCAGCAGCTTGATACCCGGACTAGCGGGGGGTGAGCAGTTCTTC.

The gene calls are TRBV28 and TRBJ2-1; weak D call: TRBD1 (6 bases). V was pared by 4 bases and J by 7 bases, with 14 bases between. Germline-derived CDR1 and CDR2 are MDHEN and SYDVKM. This CDR3 has 14 amino acids. In DNA form, the CDR3 reads TGTGCCAGCAGTTATAACACAGGGAAAAATGAGCAGTTCTTC. It specifies CASSYNTGKNEQFF.